The source of this TCR beta chain is a study of T cells after yellow fever vaccination. Template-switching 5'RACE yielded the TCR cDNA; a universal primer site and UMIs were added in the process. From the 5' RACE reads, TCRdb called clonotypes with MiXCR, one entry per CDR3 protein. The sample carries approximately 300,000 distinct CDR3 sequences, over 10% recorded once. Findings and caveats of the study: Detected again after the booster were most primary-vaccination clones, at approximately 96% CD4 and about 89% CD8. A small proportion of clonotypes was detected in both the CD4 and CD8 compartments.

Germline V gene lookup returns CDR1 LGHNA and CDR2 YSLEER. The CDR3 is 16 amino acids. Between the trimmed V and J ends, which lost 0 bases and 0 bases, there was a span of 12 bases. This clonotype was recorded many times. Antigen: not known. The clonotype was recovered from a young man who received the YFV17D yellow fever vaccine. This chain connects TRBV4-3 to TRBJ2-7; D possibly corresponds to TRBD2 (6 bases). This specimen consisted of CD4+ T cells sorted from PBMCs, obtained 45 days after the yellow fever booster vaccination. The CDR3 bases are TGCGCCAGCAGCCAAGATCTCGTCGGGAGCTCCTACGAGCAGTACTTC. Protein sequence: CASSQDLVGSSYEQYF.